This TCR beta chain emerged from a study of T cell repertoires in cytomegalovirus infection. TCRdb reprocessed the reads with MiXCR, giving one entry per CDR3 protein. The table records approximately 1,000,000 distinct CDR3 sequences, about a third of them present only once. Germline V gene lookup returns CDR1 SGHTS and CDR2 YDEGEE. The length of the CDR3 is 16 residues. V gave up 4 bases and J gave up 4 bases, with 17 bases separating them. To note about this clonotype: As yet, its antigen is unknown.

The study's findings and limits: CMV-specific TCR beta clonotypes restricted by HLA-C were the ones dominating the ex vivo response.

The sequence was collected from a human donor in good health (CMV status not recorded). Some clones in this sample may be carry-over from other donors' samples. The chain recombines TRBV5-8 with TRBJ1-4, with D possibly matching TRBD1 (5 bases). Sample: cultured CD8+ T cells from PBMCs, taken from culture after CMV antigen stimulation. The chain's CDR3 is CASSLERDRLNEKLFF. In nucleotides, the CDR3 is TGTGCCAGCAGCCTGGAAAGGGACCGACTTAATGAAAAACTGTTTTTT.